A selection of T cell receptor beta chains follows, all from one sample in a study of T cell responses to AZD1222 COVID-19 vaccine. Assay: immunoSEQ multiplex PCR; the TCRdb copy retains only in-frame clones and omits some. The data show about 120,000 clones, about 90% seen once. Sequencing was performed on peripheral blood, taken on day 0 of AZD1222 vaccination. The source is an adult in good health. The CDR3 runs from the conserved cysteine through the conserved F or W.

V gene: TRBV5-1; CDR3 protein: CASSLTMGGSYEQYF
V gene: TRBV10-3; CDR3 protein: CATRQGAFFSGYTF
V gene: TRBV11-3; CDR3 protein: CASSLFGGAGNTIYF
V gene: TRBV2; CDR3 protein: CASSSPFGGYEQYF
V gene: TRBV29-1; CDR3 protein: CSVLTGDSSNNSPLHF
V gene: TRBV6-5; CDR3 protein: CATTLTGGMNTEAFF
V gene: TRBV7-2; CDR3 protein: CASTFNSGKGQFF
V gene: TRBV5-1; CDR3 protein: CASSNSGSLYTGELFF
V gene: TRBV2; CDR3 protein: CASKLLAGGSSTDTQYF
V gene: TRBV7-9; CDR3 protein: CASSLGDRAYGYTF
V gene: TRBV6-5; CDR3 protein: CASSYTRTGGGYGYTF
V gene: TRBV9; CDR3 protein: CASSPQTGTSGQQYF
V gene: TRBV5-1; CDR3 protein: CASSSDRHTEAFF
V gene: TRBV19; CDR3 protein: CASSILTGTQPQHF
V gene: TRBV29-1; CDR3 protein: CSVAQNQRPGMQTQYF
V gene: TRBV19; CDR3 protein: CASIRTGYSNQPQHF
V gene: TRBV7-9; CDR3 protein: CASSSVSPAEAFF